This T cell receptor beta chain was observed in a study of T cell changes during pregnancy in multiple sclerosis (dated by TCRdb to the late 2010s). Background on the whole study: The study looked at changes in the T cell repertoire across pregnancy in women with multiple sclerosis.

The library was made by the immunoSEQ multiplex PCR assay. TCRdb holds this immuneACCESS table with in-frame rearrangements only. Some clones are missing; in checked studies, unresolved V genes explain under half, and the rest has no known cause. Present in this sample are some 68,000 clones, about 89% of which were seen just once. The ten biggest clones cover 1.4% of the sample. Only one count was recorded for this clone. The antigen it binds to is not known. Base qualities were left out, and no much larger clone turns up one base away. V drops 4 bases and J drops 6 bases, leaving 14 bases in between. The germline V gene (reference sequence) specifies SGHNT as CDR1 and YYREEE as CDR2. From its cysteine to its phenylalanine, the CDR3 spans 14 amino acids. CDR3 DNA is the only sequence kept; it has 42 bases, read in frame from the first base.

The receptor comes from a female donor with multiple sclerosis, enrolled in a pregnancy study. Here the chain combines TRBV5-4 and TRBJ2-1; the D gene identity is not certain. Specimen: peripheral blood, collected in the second trimester of pregnancy. The DNA sequence follows: TGTGCCAGCAGCCCCCCGGTCCCCCTCAATGAGCAGTTCTTC. Translation gives CASSPPVPLNEQFF. Full variable domain (CDR3 extended with the reference TRBV5-4 and TRBJ2-1 proteins): ETGVTQSPTHLIKTRGQQVTLRCSSQSGHNTVSWYQQALGQGPQFIFQYYREEENGRGNFPPRFSGLQFPNYSSELNVNALELDDSALYLCASSPPVPLNEQFFGPGTRLTVL.